The following is a TCR beta chain sequence with its context. The authors reverse transcribed roughly 0.5 to 1 ug RNA with random hexamers. The CDR3 of TCR beta was amplified by immunoSEQ multiplex PCR across 54 Vbeta and 13 Jbeta. MiXCR was run by TCRdb on the immunoSEQ multiplex PCR reads, yielding one entry per CDR3 protein. The sample lists about 120,000 distinct CDR3 sequences, around 94% occurring once. The patients with Susac syndrome satisfied recently defined diagnostic criteria for either definite or probable disease. The CDR3 is 11 amino acids. V dropped 1 base and J dropped 8 bases, with 6 bases sitting between them. Germline CDR1 SGHNT, CDR2 YYREEE (reference sequence). This entry belongs to a study of CD8 T cells in Susac syndrome.

Material for sequencing was CD8+ T cells from PBMCs. V usage is TRBV5-4 and J usage is TRBJ1-2; D not resolved. This clonotype was sampled from a human donor with Susac syndrome. The CDR3 reads CASSLPGGYTF. The CDR3 coding sequence is TGTGCCAGCAGCTTGCCTGGCGGCTACACCTTC.